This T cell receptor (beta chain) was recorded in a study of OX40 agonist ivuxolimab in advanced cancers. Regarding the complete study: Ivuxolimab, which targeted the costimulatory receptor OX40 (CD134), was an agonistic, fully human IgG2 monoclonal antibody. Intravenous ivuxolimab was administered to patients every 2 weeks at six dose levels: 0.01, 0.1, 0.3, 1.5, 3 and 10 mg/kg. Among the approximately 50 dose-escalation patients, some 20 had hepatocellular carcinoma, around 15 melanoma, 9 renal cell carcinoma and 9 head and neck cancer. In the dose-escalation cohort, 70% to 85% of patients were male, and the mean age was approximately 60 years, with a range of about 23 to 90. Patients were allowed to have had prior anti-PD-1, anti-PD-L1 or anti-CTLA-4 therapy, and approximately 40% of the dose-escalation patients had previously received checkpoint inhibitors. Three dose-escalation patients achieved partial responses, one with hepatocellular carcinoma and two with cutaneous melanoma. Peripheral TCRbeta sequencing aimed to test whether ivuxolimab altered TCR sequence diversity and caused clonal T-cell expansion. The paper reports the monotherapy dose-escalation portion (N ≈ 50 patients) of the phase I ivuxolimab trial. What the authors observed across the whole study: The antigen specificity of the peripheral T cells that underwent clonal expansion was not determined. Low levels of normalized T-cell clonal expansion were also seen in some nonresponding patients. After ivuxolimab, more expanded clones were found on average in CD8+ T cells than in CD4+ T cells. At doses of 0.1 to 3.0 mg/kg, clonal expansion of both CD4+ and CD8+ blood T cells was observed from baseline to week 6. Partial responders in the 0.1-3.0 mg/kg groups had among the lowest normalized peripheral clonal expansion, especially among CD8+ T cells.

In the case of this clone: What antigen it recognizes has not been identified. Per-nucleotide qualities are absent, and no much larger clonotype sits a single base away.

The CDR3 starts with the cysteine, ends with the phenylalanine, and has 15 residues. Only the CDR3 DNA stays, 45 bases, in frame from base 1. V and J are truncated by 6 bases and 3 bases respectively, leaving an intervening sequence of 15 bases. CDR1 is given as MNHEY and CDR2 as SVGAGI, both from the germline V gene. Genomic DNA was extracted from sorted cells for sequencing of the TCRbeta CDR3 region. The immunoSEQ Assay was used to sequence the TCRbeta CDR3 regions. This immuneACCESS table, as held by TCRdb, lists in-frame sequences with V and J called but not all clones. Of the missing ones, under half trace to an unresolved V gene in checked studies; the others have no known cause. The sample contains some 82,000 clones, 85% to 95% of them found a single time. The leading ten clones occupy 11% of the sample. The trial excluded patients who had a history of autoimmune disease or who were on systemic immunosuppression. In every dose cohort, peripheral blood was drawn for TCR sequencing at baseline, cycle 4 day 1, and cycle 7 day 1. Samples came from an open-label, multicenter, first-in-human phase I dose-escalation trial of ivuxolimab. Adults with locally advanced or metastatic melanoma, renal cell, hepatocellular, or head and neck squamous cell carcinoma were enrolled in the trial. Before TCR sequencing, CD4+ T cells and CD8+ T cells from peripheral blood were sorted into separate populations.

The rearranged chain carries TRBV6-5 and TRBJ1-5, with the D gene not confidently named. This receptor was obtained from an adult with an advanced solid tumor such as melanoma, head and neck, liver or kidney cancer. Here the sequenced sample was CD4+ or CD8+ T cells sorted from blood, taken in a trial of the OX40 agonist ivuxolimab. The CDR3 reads CASSLPLGDNQPQHF. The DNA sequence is TGTGCCAGCAGCCTTCCGTTGGGTGACAATCAGCCCCAGCATTTT.